The clone carrying this T cell receptor (beta chain) has a handful of counts. The data are from a study of patients and donors after allogeneic stem cell transplantation. Germline V lookup: CDR1 LNHDA, CDR2 SQIVND (reference sequence). The CDR3 contains 14 residues. Trimming took 1 base from V and 6 from J, leaving 10 bases between them. TCRdb redid the calling of the RT-PCR reads with MiXCR, one entry per CDR3 protein. The sample has some 960,000 distinct CDR3 sequences; more than 15% are singletons. The clonotype originates from a human donor who was either an allogeneic HSCT recipient or a stem cell or donor lymphocyte infusion donor (not recorded which). It is not recorded whose cells these are; they may come from a transplant donor. The J gene is TRBJ2-4, the V gene TRBV19; D remains ambiguous. The sequencing sample was made of blood, either unsorted or a sorted T cell fraction (not recorded which). CDR3 protein: CASSIGGVGNIQYF. The CDR3 bases are TGTGCCAGTAGTATAGGAGGTGTCGGAAACATTCAGTACTTC.